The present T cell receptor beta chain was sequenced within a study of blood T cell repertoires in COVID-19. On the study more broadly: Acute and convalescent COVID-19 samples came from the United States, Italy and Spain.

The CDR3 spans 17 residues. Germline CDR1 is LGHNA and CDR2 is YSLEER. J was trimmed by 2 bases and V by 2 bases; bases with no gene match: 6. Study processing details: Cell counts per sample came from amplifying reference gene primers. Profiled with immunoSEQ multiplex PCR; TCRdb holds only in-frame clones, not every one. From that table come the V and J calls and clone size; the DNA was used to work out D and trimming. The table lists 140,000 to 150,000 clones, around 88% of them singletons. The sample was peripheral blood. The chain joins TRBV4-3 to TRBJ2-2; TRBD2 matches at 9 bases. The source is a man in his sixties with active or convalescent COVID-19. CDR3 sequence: CASSQLRLAANTGELFF. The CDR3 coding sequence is TGCGCCAGCAGCCAACTGAGACTAGCGGCCAACACCGGGGAGCTGTTTTTT.